The entry below gives a single TCR beta chain sequence along with its context. The entry originates in a study of blood T cells in healthy people across ages. A second PCR, run for about 7 to 11 cycles, used a sample-barcoded 5' primer plus a J-beta primer mix. MiXCR, applied by TCRdb to the 5' RACE reads, yields one record per CDR3 protein. Here the sample spans roughly 1.5 million distinct CDR3 sequences, roughly 43% being singletons. Germline V gene sequence: CDR1 MDHEN, CDR2 SYDVKM. This CDR3 spans 18 amino acids. What was sequenced was blood. V and J are TRBV28 and TRBJ2-1; D perhaps matches TRBD2 (7 bases). Near its end, the DNA agrees better with TRBJ2-7, so the J call may be wrong. The clonotype comes from a woman in her late teens or twenties in good health. CDR3 DNA: TGTGCCAGCAGCAATAGGGGGTTGGTAGCGGGTCCCTACAATGAGCAGTACTTC. It translates to CASSNRGLVAGPYNEQYF.